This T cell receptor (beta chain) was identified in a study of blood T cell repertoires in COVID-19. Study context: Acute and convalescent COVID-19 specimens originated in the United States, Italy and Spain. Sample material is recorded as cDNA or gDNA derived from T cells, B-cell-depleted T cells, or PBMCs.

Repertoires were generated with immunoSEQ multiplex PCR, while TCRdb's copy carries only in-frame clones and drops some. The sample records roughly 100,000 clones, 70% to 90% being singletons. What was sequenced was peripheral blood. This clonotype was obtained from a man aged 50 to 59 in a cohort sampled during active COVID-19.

The CDR3 loop reads CASSQVTGGASNSPLHF. The CDR3, as DNA: TGTGCCAGCAGCCAAGTTACAGGGGGCGCGAGTAATTCACCCCTCCACTTT. The chain uses TRBV4-2 and TRBJ1-6; TRBD1 matches at 9 bases. The CDR3 consists of 17 residues. V was clipped by 1 base and J by 6 bases; unmatched bases: 7. Germline loops: CDR1 LGHNA, CDR2 YNFKEQ.